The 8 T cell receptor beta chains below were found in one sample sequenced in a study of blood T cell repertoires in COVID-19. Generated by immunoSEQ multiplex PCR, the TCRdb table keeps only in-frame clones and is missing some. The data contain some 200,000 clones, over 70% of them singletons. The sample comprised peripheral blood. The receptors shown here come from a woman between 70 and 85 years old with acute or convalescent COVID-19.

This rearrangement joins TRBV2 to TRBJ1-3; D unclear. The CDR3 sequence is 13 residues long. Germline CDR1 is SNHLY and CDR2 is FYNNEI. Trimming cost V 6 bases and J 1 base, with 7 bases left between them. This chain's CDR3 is CASSLESGNTIYF. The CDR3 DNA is TGTGCCAGCAGCCTCGAGTCTGGAAACACCATATATTTT. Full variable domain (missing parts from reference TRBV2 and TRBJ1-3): EPEVTQTPSHQVTQMGQEVILRCVPISNHLYFYWYRQILGQKVEFLVSFYNNEISEKSEIFDDQFSVERPDGSNFTLKIRSTKLEDSAMYFCASSLESGNTIYFGEGSWLTVV.

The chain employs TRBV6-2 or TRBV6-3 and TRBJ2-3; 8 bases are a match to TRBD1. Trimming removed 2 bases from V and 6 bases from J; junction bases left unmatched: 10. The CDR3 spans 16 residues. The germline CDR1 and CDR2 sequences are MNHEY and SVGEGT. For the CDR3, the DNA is TGTGCCAGCAGTTACGACGGGACAGGAAACGGCGATACGCAGTATTTT. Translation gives CASSYDGTGNGDTQYF.

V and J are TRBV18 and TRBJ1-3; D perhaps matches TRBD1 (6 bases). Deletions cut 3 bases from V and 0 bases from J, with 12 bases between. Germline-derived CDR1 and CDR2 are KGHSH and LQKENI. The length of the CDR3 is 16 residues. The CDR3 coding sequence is TGTGCCAGCTCACCGCGACAGGACTTCTCTGGAAACACCATATATTTT. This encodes CASSPRQDFSGNTIYF.

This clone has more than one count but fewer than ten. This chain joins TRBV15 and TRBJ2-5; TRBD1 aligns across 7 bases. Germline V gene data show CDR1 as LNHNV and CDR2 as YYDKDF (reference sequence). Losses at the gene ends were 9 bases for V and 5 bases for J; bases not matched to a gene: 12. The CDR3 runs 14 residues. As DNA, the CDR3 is TGTGCCACAACAGGGTCAGGACAGGCGGAGACCCAGTACTTC. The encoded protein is CATTGSGQAETQYF.

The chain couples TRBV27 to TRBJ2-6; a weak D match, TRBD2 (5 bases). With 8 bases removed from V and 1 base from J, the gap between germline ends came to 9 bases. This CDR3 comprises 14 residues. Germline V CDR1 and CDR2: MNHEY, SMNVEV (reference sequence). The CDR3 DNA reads TGTGCCAGCGGAAGGGAGTCTGGGGCCAACGTCCTGACTTTC. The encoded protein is CASGRESGANVLTF.

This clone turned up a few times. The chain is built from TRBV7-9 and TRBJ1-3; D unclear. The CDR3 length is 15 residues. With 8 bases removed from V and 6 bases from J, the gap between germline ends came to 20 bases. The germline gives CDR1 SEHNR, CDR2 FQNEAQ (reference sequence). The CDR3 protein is CASGLAVGGQNTIYF. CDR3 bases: TGTGCCAGCGGGCTCGCAGTTGGAGGTCAAAACACCATATATTTT.

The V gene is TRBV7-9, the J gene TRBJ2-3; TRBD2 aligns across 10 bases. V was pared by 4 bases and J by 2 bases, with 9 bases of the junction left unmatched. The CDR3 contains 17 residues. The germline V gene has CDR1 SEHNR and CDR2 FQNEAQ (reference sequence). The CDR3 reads CASSSFLSGGTTDTQYF. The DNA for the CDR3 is TGTGCCAGCAGCTCCTTCCTTAGCGGGGGGACCACAGATACGCAGTATTTT. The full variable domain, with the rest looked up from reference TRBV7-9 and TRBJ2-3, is DTGVSQNPRHKITKRGQNVTFRCDPISEHNRLYWYRQTLGQGPEFLTYFQNEAQLEKSRLLSDRFSAERPKGSFSTLEIQRTEQGDSAMYLCASSSFLSGGTTDTQYFGPGTRLTVL.

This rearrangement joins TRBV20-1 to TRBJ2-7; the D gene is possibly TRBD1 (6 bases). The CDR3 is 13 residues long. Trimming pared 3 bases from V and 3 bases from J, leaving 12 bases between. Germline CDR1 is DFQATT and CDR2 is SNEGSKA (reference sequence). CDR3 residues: CSASPLGGYEQYF. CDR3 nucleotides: TGCAGTGCTAGTCCATTAGGGGGCTACGAGCAGTACTTC.